Each of the 6 T cell receptor beta chains below was sequenced from the same sample in a study of CXCR3-negative and CXCR3-positive naive CD8 T cells. Each TRB cDNA library was prepared by 5' RACE (with UMI labels). TCRdb re-called the 5' RACE reads; one entry per CDR3 protein, DNA not given. This repertoire includes 84,000 or so distinct CDR3 sequences. The source material was naive CXCR3- CD8+ T cells from blood. The subset denotes: CD45RO-CCR7+CD27+CD95- naive CD8+ T cells lacking CXCR3 (TNR3-). Receptors originate from a human donor in good health. Some clones in this sample may be carry-over from other donors' samples.

The chain carries TRBV7-2 and TRBJ2-1; the D call from TCRdb, TRBD1, cannot be confirmed without DNA. Germline V gene lookup returns CDR1 SGHTA and CDR2 FQGNSA. The CDR3 length is 17 residues. The CDR3 spells CASSLAPLAPTYNEQFF. Together with reference TRBV7-2 and TRBJ2-1, the CDR3 gives the full variable domain: GAGVSQSPSNKVTEKGKDVELRCDPISGHTALYWYRQSLGQGLEFLIYFQGNSAPDKSGLPSDRFSAERTGGSVSTLTIQRTQQEDSAVYLCASSLAPLAPTYNEQFFGPGTRLTVL.

The gene calls are TRBV6-6 and TRBJ2-5; with no DNA, the TCRdb D assignment of TRBD1 cannot be verified. This CDR3 contains 18 residues. Germline V gene lookup returns CDR1 MNHNY and CDR2 SVGAGI (reference sequence). CDR3: CASSYLLGQGAEGETQYF.

This chain joins TRBV29-1 and TRBJ2-7. Germline V gene data show CDR1 as SQVTM and CDR2 as ANQGSEA. The CDR3 contains 12 residues. The CDR3 protein is CSVADSSSEQYF.

Measured by frequency, this clonotype is medium-sized. This chain uses TRBV5-1 with TRBJ2-1; TCRdb's D gene call, TRBD2, goes unchecked for lack of DNA. Germline V lookup: CDR1 SGHRS, CDR2 YFSETQ. CDR3 length equals 17 residues. CDR3 loop: CASSLEGSGSAYNEQFF.

This chain uses TRBV6-6 with TRBJ2-1. The germline V gene has CDR1 MNHNY and CDR2 SVGAGI (reference sequence). The CDR3 is 15 amino acids. CDR3 sequence reads: CASSYGSSAYNEQFF.

J is TRBJ2-3 and V is TRBV6-4; as DNA is missing, the TRBD1 call by TCRdb cannot be tested. The CDR3 is 14 amino acids. Germline CDR1 is MRHNA and CDR2 is SNTAGT. The CDR3 region is CASSVGGGTDTQYF.